This T cell receptor (beta chain) came from a study of siplizumab effects on memory and regulatory T cells. General study results and limits: Naive T cells appeared more varied than memory cells and looked like key alloresponse contributors. Treg-derived clones made up an average of approximately 70% of mappable alloreactive CD4+ clones with siplizumab and under 35% in controls. Only a minority of proliferating CD4+ or CD8+ clones had an assignable naive or memory phenotype, with roughly 75-96% lacking one.

The assay looked at 100,000 or so TCR templates in each sample. The repertoire was sequenced with immunoSEQ multiplex PCR; TCRdb's copy has only in-frame clones and lacks some. Of more than 85,000 clones listed, 90% are singletons. To note about this clone: Its specificity is not known.

Germline V gives CDR1 LNHDA, CDR2 SQIVND (reference sequence). This CDR3 region has 17 residues. V trimming: 5 bases; J trimming: 8 bases; junction bases outside the gene matches: 19. This chain links TRBV19 with TRBJ2-3; 7 nucleotides agree with TRBD2. The clonotype was recovered from a human donor in good health. The sequencing input was CD4+ T cells sorted from blood. CDR3 bases: TGTGCCAGTAGTCCCAATGGAAGGCTAGCGGCCAGAGGTACGCAGTATTTT. Translating gives CASSPNGRLAARGTQYF.